The 14 T cell receptor beta chains given below trace back to one sample, sequenced in a study of blood T cells in healthy people across ages. Primed by a sample-barcoded 5' primer and a J-beta primer mix, a second PCR proceeded for roughly 7 to 11 cycles. TCRdb re-derived calls from the 5' RACE reads in MiXCR, one entry per CDR3 protein. Of fewer than 2,000,000 distinct CDR3 sequences listed, approximately 32% are singletons. The sequencing sample was made of blood. These receptor sequences come from a young woman in good health.

V and J are TRBV2 and TRBJ2-7, with 8 bases fitting TRBD1. V gave up 4 bases and J gave up 6 bases; unmatched junction bases: 11. Germline CDR1 SNHLY, CDR2 FYNNEI. CDR3 size: 15 residues. The CDR3 bases are TGTGCCAGCAGTGTTATTGGACAGGGCGGACGCGAGCAGTACTTC. Translation: CASSVIGQGGREQYF. The full variable domain, rest sourced from reference TRBV2 and TRBJ2-7, is EPEVTQTPSHQVTQMGQEVILRCVPISNHLYFYWYRQILGQKVEFLVSFYNNEISEKSEIFDDQFSVERPDGSNFTLKIRSTKLEDSAMYFCASSVIGQGGREQYFGPGTRLTVT.

DNA of the CDR3: TGTGCCAGCAGCGCCGGGACTTACCACACAGATACGCAGTATTTT. It codes for CASSAGTYHTDTQYF. This chain connects TRBV7-9 to TRBJ2-3, with D perhaps matching TRBD2 (6 bases). This CDR3 comprises 15 residues. Germline V gene data show CDR1 as SEHNR and CDR2 as FQNEAQ (reference sequence). The V and J ends lost 5 bases and 2 bases respectively, with 14 bases between them.

The chain is built from TRBV5-1 and TRBJ2-1, with unresolved D. This CDR3 comprises 12 residues. Trimming shortened V by 0 bases and J by 10 bases, and 8 bases separated the two germline ends. CDR1 is SGHRS and CDR2 is YFSETQ in the germline V gene. The CDR3 DNA reads as TGCGCCAGCAGCTTGGTGGCCAGGGAGCAGTTCTTC. This translates into CASSLVAREQFF.

This clonotype was counted between two and nine times. CDR3 in DNA: TGCGCCAGCAGCAAGGAGGGACAGGGGAAGGATACGCAGTATTTT. Translation: CASSKEGQGKDTQYF. The J gene is TRBJ2-3, the V gene TRBV5-1, with 10 bases fitting TRBD1. V gave up 4 bases and J gave up 6 bases; unmatched junction bases: 8. This CDR3 region has 15 residues. Germline CDR1 and CDR2: SGHRS and YFSETQ.

This clonotype was detected once. This chain connects TRBV2 to TRBJ2-7; 7 bases agree with TRBD2. This CDR3 spans 14 amino acids. V dropped 2 bases and J dropped 4; count of bases not matched to a gene: 5. Per the germline V gene, CDR1 is SNHLY and CDR2 is FYNNEI. CDR3 loop: CASSEQRGRYEQYF. CDR3 nucleotides: TGTGCCAGCAGTGAACAGCGGGGACGTTACGAGCAGTACTTC.

This clonotype has just a few counts. The rearrangement uses TRBV11-1 and TRBJ2-3, with D unclear. The CDR3 spans 15 residues. The V end was cut by 2 bases, the J end by 1 base, with 10 bases between. Germline V gives CDR1 SGHAT, CDR2 FQDESV (reference sequence). CDR3 loop: CASSLMLLGTDTQYF. The CDR3 bases are TGTGCCAGCAGCTTAATGTTGTTGGGCACAGATACGCAGTATTTT.

The gene calls are TRBV4-1 and TRBJ1-1; D gene uncertain. In germline, CDR1 is MGHRA, CDR2 YSYEKL. V shed 0 bases and J shed 1 base, with 12 bases lying between them. This CDR3 has 16 residues. CDR3 sequence: CASSQERAEGNTEAFF. The CDR3 DNA reads TGCGCCAGCAGCCAAGAAAGGGCCGAGGGGAACACTGAAGCTTTCTTT.

This chain joins TRBV6-5 and TRBJ1-5; D unclear. CDR1 and CDR2 from the germline V gene are MNHEY and SVGAGI. The CDR3 is made up of 13 amino acids. V dropped 2 bases and J dropped 7 bases, with 9 bases sitting between them. The CDR3 reads CASSYGDGQPQHF. The CDR3 nucleotides read TGTGCCAGCAGTTACGGGGATGGACAGCCCCAGCATTTT.

The J gene is TRBJ2-7, the V gene TRBV20-1, with D maybe TRBD2 (6 bases). The CDR3 totals 14 residues. The V end lost 0 bases, the J end lost 4 bases, and 13 bases lay between the germline ends. Germline CDR1 and CDR2: DFQATT and SNEGSKA (reference sequence). This CDR3 is CSARDLRELYEQYF. The CDR3 nucleotides are TGCAGTGCTAGAGATCTCCGGGAGCTATACGAGCAGTACTTC.

The gene calls are TRBV30 and TRBJ1-1; a weak D match, TRBD1 (5 bases). This CDR3 region has 11 residues. Germline V lookup: CDR1 GTSNPN, CDR2 SVGIG (reference sequence). Trimming removed 5 bases from V and 1 base from J, with 5 bases in between. The CDR3 DNA reads TGTGCCTGGGGGGGGAACACTGAAGCTTTCTTT. Protein: CAWGGNTEAFF. The whole variable domain, remainder taken from reference TRBV30 and TRBJ1-1, is SQTIHQWPATLVQPVGSPLSLECTVEGTSNPNLYWYRQAAGRGLQLLFYSVGIGQISSEVPQNLSASRPQDRQFILSSKKLLLSDSGFYLCAWGGNTEAFFGQGTRLTVV.

This clonotype was picked up a small number of times. The chain links TRBV7-9 to TRBJ2-7; 7 positions agree with TRBD1. Germline loops: CDR1 SEHNR, CDR2 FQNEAQ (reference sequence). CDR3 length: 14 residues. The V gene end was trimmed by 8 bases and the J gene end by 2 bases; junction bases not matched to a gene: 9. This chain's CDR3 is CASGQGDRPYEQYF. CDR3 DNA sequence: TGTGCCAGCGGTCAGGGGGACAGACCCTACGAGCAGTACTTC.

The rearrangement joins TRBV5-1 to TRBJ1-2; D possibly corresponds to TRBD1 (6 bases). V was cut by 2 bases and J by 0 bases, with 14 bases left in between. Germline V gene lookup returns CDR1 SGHRS and CDR2 YFSETQ. The CDR3 length is 16 residues. CDR3 loop: CASSFQGPKANYGYTF. As DNA, the CDR3 is TGCGCCAGCAGCTTCCAGGGGCCTAAAGCTAACTATGGCTACACCTTC.

This sequence joins TRBV7-9 and TRBJ2-5; 11 bases fit TRBD2. There are 15 residues in the CDR3. After removal of 5 bases from V and 13 bases from J, the junction contained 15 bases not matched to a gene. Germline V gene data show CDR1 as SEHNR and CDR2 as FQNEAQ (reference sequence). The CDR3: CASSLLAGVHNERYF. The CDR3 bases are TGTGCCAGCAGCCTACTAGCGGGGGTCCACAATGAGCGGTACTTC.

This clonotype was found a few times. The chain has TRBV7-2 and TRBJ2-1; 11 nucleotides align to TRBD2. V shed 2 bases, J shed 8 bases, and the junction held 8 bases outside the gene matches. The germline V gene has CDR1 SGHTA and CDR2 FQGNSA. The CDR3 totals 16 residues. CDR3 region: CASSLWVAGGQDEQFF. The DNA for the CDR3 is TGTGCCAGCAGCTTATGGGTAGCGGGGGGGCAAGATGAGCAGTTCTTC.